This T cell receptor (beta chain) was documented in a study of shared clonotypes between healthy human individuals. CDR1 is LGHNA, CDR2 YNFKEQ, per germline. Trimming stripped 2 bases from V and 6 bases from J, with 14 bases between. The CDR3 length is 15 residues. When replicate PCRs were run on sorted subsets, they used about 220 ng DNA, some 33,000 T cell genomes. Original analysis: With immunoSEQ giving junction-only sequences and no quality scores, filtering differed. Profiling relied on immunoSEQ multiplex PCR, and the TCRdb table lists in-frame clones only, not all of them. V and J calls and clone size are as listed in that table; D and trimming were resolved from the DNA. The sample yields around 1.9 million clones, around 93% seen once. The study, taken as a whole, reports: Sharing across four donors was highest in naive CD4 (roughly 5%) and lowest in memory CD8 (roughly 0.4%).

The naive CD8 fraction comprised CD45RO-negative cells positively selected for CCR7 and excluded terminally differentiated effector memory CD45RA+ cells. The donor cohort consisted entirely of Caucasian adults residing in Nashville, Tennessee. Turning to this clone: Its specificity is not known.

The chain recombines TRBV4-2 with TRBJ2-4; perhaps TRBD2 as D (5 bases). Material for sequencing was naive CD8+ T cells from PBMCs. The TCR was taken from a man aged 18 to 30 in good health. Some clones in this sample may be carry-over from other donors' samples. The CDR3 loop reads CASSQIRGEGNIQYF. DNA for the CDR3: TGTGCCAGCAGCCAAATTCGGGGTGAAGGAAACATTCAGTACTTC.